One sample yielded the 20 T cell receptor beta chains listed below, sequenced in a study of T-cell reconstitution after alpha-beta-depleted transplantation in children. For TCRbeta, the library was prepared with unique molecular identifiers. TCRdb independently ran MiXCR on the PCR reads; one entry per CDR3 protein. The sample holds around 200,000 distinct CDR3 sequences, 17% seen once. The source was PBMCs, mostly from graft donor cells, collected 360 days after TCRalphabeta/CD19-depleted stem cell transplant. These receptors all stem from a male patient under 10 years old who had a stem cell transplant for acute lymphoblastic leukemia, so the T cells may come from the graft donor.

This clonotype has ten or more counts. The chain couples TRBV20-1 to TRBJ2-2; tentatively, D is TRBD1 (5 bases). V lost 2 bases and J 6 bases, leaving 13 bases between the germline ends. The CDR3 spans 14 residues. Germline CDR1 and CDR2: DFQATT and SNEGSKA (reference sequence). The CDR3 DNA follows: TGCAGTGCTAGACGTGAAGGGGTAGCCGGGGAGCTGTTTTTT. Protein: CSARREGVAGELFF.

The J gene is TRBJ2-3, the V gene TRBV2; D gene unclear. Germline V CDR1 and CDR2: SNHLY, FYNNEI. The CDR3 loop spans 14 amino acids. V dropped 10 bases and J dropped 0 bases, with 14 bases sitting between them. CDR3 in amino acids: CATKTQTSTDTQYF. CDR3 nucleotide sequence: TGTGCCACCAAGACACAGACTAGCACAGATACGCAGTATTTT.

Ten or more counts support this clonotype. The V and J genes are TRBV20-1 and TRBJ1-3; TRBD1 matches 7 bases. The junction had 4 bases not matched to a gene; V was cut back by 5 bases and J by 0 bases. The CDR3 loop spans 14 amino acids. Germline CDR1 is DFQATT and CDR2 is SNEGSKA (reference sequence). This CDR3 is CSARDRVSGNTIYF. CDR3 coding DNA: TGCAGTGCTCGCGACAGGGTCTCTGGAAACACCATATATTTT.

This chain connects TRBV12-3 or TRBV12-4 to TRBJ2-5; tentatively, D is TRBD2 (6 bases). This CDR3 is 19 amino acids long. Trimming shortened V by 10 bases and J by 1 base, and 31 bases separated the two germline ends. The CDR3 DNA follows: TGTGCCACCCAACCGGTGGCGGGGCCTAAATTAAATGCCCAAGAGACCCAGTACTTC. Protein product: CATQPVAGPKLNAQETQYF.

DNA of the CDR3: TGCAGTGCTAGAGTCCCCGGAGGGGGATCAGCCGGGGAGCTGTTTTTT. Protein product: CSARVPGGGSAGELFF. The rearrangement links TRBV20-1 to TRBJ2-2; TRBD1 or TRBD2 may be the D gene (6 bases each). Trimming shortened V by 1 base and J by 6 bases, and 18 bases separated the two germline ends. The CDR3 contains 16 residues. Germline lookup yields CDR1 DFQATT and CDR2 SNEGSKA (reference sequence).

V and J are TRBV7-2 and TRBJ2-1, with 9 bases that match TRBD2. Per the germline V gene, CDR1 is SGHTA and CDR2 is FQGNSA. V shed 3 bases and J 6 bases; nucleotides not matched to a gene: 6. This CDR3 is 15 amino acids long. DNA for the CDR3: TGTGCCAGCAGCTTTGGACAGCGGGGGGTCAATGAGCAGTTCTTC. The encoded protein is CASSFGQRGVNEQFF.

This clonotype was observed a handful of times. V and J are TRBV12-3 or TRBV12-4 and TRBJ1-5; D is possibly TRBD1 (5 bases). V lost 6 bases and J lost 0, with 12 bases in between. The CDR3 contains 15 residues. Written as DNA, the CDR3 is TGTGCCAGCAGGCGGGACTCCAATAGCAATCAGCCCCAGCATTTT. It encodes CASRRDSNSNQPQHF.

This chain connects TRBV12-3 or TRBV12-4 to TRBJ1-1; 7 positions agree with TRBD1. After removal of 5 bases from V and 4 bases from J, the junction contained 4 bases not matched to a gene. The CDR3 loop spans 13 amino acids. The CDR3 DNA sequence: TGTGCCAGCAGTCGACAGGGCCCCACTGAAGCTTTCTTT. This translates into CASSRQGPTEAFF.

At least ten counts were recorded for this clonotype. The V call is TRBV3-1, the J call TRBJ1-4; D might be TRBD1 (6 bases). Trimming cost V 8 bases and J 10 bases, with 20 bases left between them. This CDR3 comprises 14 residues. CDR1 is LGHDT, CDR2 YNNKEL, per germline (reference sequence). The CDR3 DNA follows: TGTGCCAGCCGAGCAGGGGAGACACATGGAAAACTGTTTTTT. Translated, it gives CASRAGETHGKLFF.

Of note for this clonotype: The conserved phenylalanine or tryptophan normally closing the CDR3 is absent here, so this likely arose from a read error. This chain links TRBV19 with TRBJ1-5, with 7 bases that match TRBD1. CDR1 is LNHDA, CDR2 SQIVND, per germline (reference sequence). J gave up 1 base and V 7 bases, and 4 bases lay outside the gene matches. The CDR3 totals 14 residues. The CDR3 spells CASTQTGSNQPQHC. CDR3 nucleotide sequence: TGTGCCAGTACCCAGACAGGGAGCAATCAGCCCCAGCATTGT.

The DNA of the CDR3 is TGCGCCAGCAGCCTTGGACAGGGGACAAGAGAGACCCAGTACTTC. The encoded protein is CASSLGQGTRETQYF. The genes are TRBV4-1 and TRBJ2-5, with TRBD1 matching over 9 bases. This CDR3 spans 15 amino acids. J lost 4 bases, V lost 4 bases, and 7 bases had no gene match. The germline CDR1 and CDR2 sequences are MGHRA and YSYEKL.

This clonotype was detected only a few times. V and J are TRBV4-3 and TRBJ2-1; the match to TRBD2 covers 13 bases. Germline lookup yields CDR1 LGHNA and CDR2 YSLEER. The CDR3 spans 17 residues. J was trimmed by 9 bases and V by 2 bases; bases with no gene match: 10. The CDR3 spells CASSQTVGLAGDTEQFF. The CDR3 bases are TGCGCCAGCAGCCAAACTGTCGGACTAGCGGGAGATACTGAGCAGTTCTTC.

The V gene is TRBV29-1, the J gene TRBJ2-1; D tentatively fits TRBD1 or TRBD2 (5 bases each). Per germline, CDR1 SQVTM and CDR2 ANQGSEA. This CDR3 spans 10 amino acids. V was shortened by 3 bases and J by 16 bases, with 13 bases between the two germline ends. This CDR3 is CSVDGTPSFF. The CDR3 DNA follows: TGCAGCGTTGACGGGACCCCTTCTTTCTTC.

This clonotype was seen a handful of times. The chain links TRBV11-2 to TRBJ1-4; D may be TRBD1 (5 bases). This CDR3 is built from 13 residues. Looked up from germline, CDR1 is SGHAT and CDR2 is FQNNGV. Trimming stripped 3 bases from V and 10 bases from J, with 12 bases between. Here the CDR3 reads CASSFPTGGKLFF. The CDR3, as DNA: TGTGCCAGCAGCTTCCCCACCGGGGGAAAACTGTTTTTT.

This clonotype was recorded a few times. The chain links TRBV7-9 to TRBJ1-1; D not resolved. Germline V gene lookup returns CDR1 SEHNR and CDR2 FQNEAQ (reference sequence). The ends were cut back, 4 bases at V and 7 bases at J, with 16 bases in the middle. This CDR3 has 14 amino acids. The CDR3 sequence: CASSSSSDGGEAFF. The CDR3 nucleotides are TGTGCCAGCAGCTCATCCTCCGATGGAGGTGAAGCTTTCTTT.

The chain uses TRBV5-6 and TRBJ2-1; 8 nucleotides align to TRBD2. CDR1 is SGHDT, CDR2 YYEEEE, per germline. The CDR3 sequence is 16 residues long. V lost 4 bases to trimming and J lost 6 bases; unmatched junction nucleotides: 12. CDR3: CASSPLREGLFNEQFF. The CDR3 bases are TGTGCCAGCAGCCCTTTACGGGAGGGGTTATTCAATGAGCAGTTCTTC.

This clonotype was seen many times. The chain uses TRBV20-1 and TRBJ2-5; tentatively, D is TRBD1 (5 bases). The CDR3 has 15 amino acids. The V gene's germline CDR1 is DFQATT and CDR2 SNEGSKA (reference sequence). V was cut by 6 bases and J by 0 bases, with 17 bases left in between. The CDR3 sequence: CSAPSQDPYQETQYF. The CDR3 DNA sequence: TGCAGTGCGCCTTCACAGGACCCGTACCAAGAGACCCAGTACTTC.

The CDR3 loop is CSGGSYTEAFF. The CDR3 DNA follows: TGCAGCGGGGGATCATACACTGAAGCTTTCTTT. The rearrangement links TRBV29-1 to TRBJ1-1; D ambiguous. The germline V and J ends were trimmed by 7 bases and 3 bases, with 9 bases remaining between them. The CDR3 covers 11 residues. Germline V CDR1 and CDR2: SQVTM, ANQGSEA.

The V call is TRBV11-2, the J call TRBJ2-1, with D maybe TRBD2 (5 bases). This CDR3 is 17 amino acids long. Germline V gives CDR1 SGHAT, CDR2 FQNNGV. The V end lost 3 bases, the J end lost 6 bases, and 21 bases lay between the germline ends. This CDR3 reads CASSFPRAASRGNEQFF. The CDR3 region has the DNA TGTGCCAGCAGCTTCCCGCGGGCGGCTAGCCGTGGCAATGAGCAGTTCTTC.

V and J are TRBV5-1 and TRBJ2-3; the match to TRBD1 covers 9 bases. Trimming cost V 3 bases and J 3 bases; bases outside gene matches: 8. The CDR3 totals 16 residues. Germline V gives CDR1 SGHRS, CDR2 YFSETQ. The CDR3 sequence is CASSWRQGEYTDTQYF. The CDR3 nucleotides are TGCGCCAGCAGCTGGAGACAGGGGGAATATACAGATACGCAGTATTTT.